The rows below give T cell receptor beta chains drawn from one sample of a study of T cell responses to AZD1222 COVID-19 vaccine. The protocol was immunoSEQ multiplex PCR, while the TCRdb copy is restricted to in-frame clones and leaves out a portion. The repertoire has 120,000 or so clones, around 90% of them found once; the top ten carry around 3%. The source was peripheral blood, collected on day 0 of AZD1222 vaccination. These TCRs come from an adult in good health. The CDR3 runs from the conserved cysteine through the conserved F or W. A D gene is named only where the DNA matches it firmly. Only part of the rows carry a size: once, few, many, or a class if the clone is expanded.

clone size	D gene	V gene	J gene	CDR3 DNA	CDR3 protein
NA	NA	TRBV6-1	TRBJ1-5	TGTGCCAGCAGTGAACAAGCCACAGGGCTCAATCAGCCCCAGCATTTT	CASSEQATGLNQPQHF
NA	NA	TRBV6-2/TRBV6-3	TRBJ2-2	TGTGCCAGCAGTTGGGTCCGGGGGCGTATCGGGGAGCTGTTTTTT	CASSWVRGRIGELFF
NA	NA	TRBV11-2	TRBJ1-6	TGTGCCAGCAGCTTAGCCTCGGTCCAGGGAGGACAATCACCCCTCCACTTT	CASSLASVQGGQSPLHF
NA	NA	TRBV28	TRBJ2-7	TGTGCCAGCAGTTTAAGCAGGAGCCCTTACGAGCAGTACTTC	CASSLSRSPYEQYF
NA	TRBD1	TRBV7-9	TRBJ2-7	TGTGCCAGCAGCTTAGTTGGGACAGGGAACTCCTACGAGCAGTACTTC	CASSLVGTGNSYEQYF
once	NA	TRBV11-2	TRBJ1-6	TGTGCCAGCAGCTTAACCGGGGGGGATTCACCCCTCCACTTT	CASSLTGGDSPLHF
NA	TRBD1	TRBV18	TRBJ1-4	TGTGCCAGCTCTCTGACAGGGGAAAGAGAACTGTTTTTT	CASSLTGERELFF
NA	NA	TRBV29-1	TRBJ1-1	TGCAGCGTTCCTAAGGACGTTAACACTGAAGCTTTCTTT	CSVPKDVNTEAFF
NA	NA	TRBV27	TRBJ2-3	TGTGCCAGCAGTTTCGAGATCACAGATACGCAGTATTTT	CASSFEITDTQYF
NA	NA	TRBV2	TRBJ1-6	TGTGCCAGCAAAAGGGTGGAGCGGTCACCCCTCCACTTT	CASKRVERSPLHF
NA	NA	TRBV7-2	TRBJ2-2	TGTGCCAGCAGCTTAGGACACACGAACACCGGGGAGCTGTTTTTT	CASSLGHTNTGELFF
NA	NA	TRBV12-3/TRBV12-4	TRBJ1-5	TGTGCCAGCAGGTCACAGGGAGATCAGCCCCAGCATTTT	CASRSQGDQPQHF
NA	NA	TRBV12-3/TRBV12-4	TRBJ1-1	TGTGCCAGCAGGGGGGCTGTGGCTGAAGCTTTCTTT	CASRGAVAEAFF
NA	TRBD1	TRBV10-3	TRBJ1-1	TGTGCCATCGCCCGAGGGGGACAGGGGGGCACTGAAGCTTTCTTT	CAIARGGQGGTEAFF
NA	TRBD2	TRBV5-4	TRBJ2-3	TGTGCCAGCAGCCCTGCCCCTAGCGGGGCGACTGATACGCAGTATTTT	CASSPAPSGATDTQYF
NA	NA	TRBV5-1	TRBJ1-1	TGCGCCAGCAGTTCACAGGTGAACACTGAAGCTTTCTTT	CASSSQVNTEAFF